The 27 T cell receptor beta chains reported below all come from one sample, sequenced in a study of naive and memory T cell subsets. The beta constant-region primer was an equimolar mix of two oligonucleotides covering TRBC1 and TRBC2. TCRdb fed the UMI-ligation and nested PCR reads into MiXCR, producing one record per CDR3 protein. Among approximately 140,000 distinct CDR3 sequences listed, over 15% were seen once. The sequenced sample consisted of naive CD4+ T cells from blood. Receptors were obtained from a human donor in good health.

This chain uses TRBV7-9 with TRBJ2-1; D possibly matches TRBD1 or TRBD2 (6 bases each). The CDR3 runs to 20 residues. From germline, CDR1 is SEHNR and CDR2 FQNEAQ (reference sequence). V was cut by 5 bases and J by 5 bases, with 31 bases left in between. The CDR3, as DNA: TGTGCCAGCAGCCCAAGGGGGGTAGGGGACTCAATTACTATAAACAATGAGCAGTTCTTC. Residues: CASSPRGVGDSITINNEQFF.

DNA of the CDR3: TGTGCCAGCAGTCTCCCGGGGAGCTCCTACGAGCAGTACTTC. Its translation: CASSLPGSSYEQYF. The V call is TRBV28, the J call TRBJ2-7; D is possibly TRBD2 (5 bases). CDR3 length: 14 residues. Germline V gene lookup returns CDR1 MDHEN and CDR2 SYDVKM. V was cut by 5 bases and J by 0 bases, with 11 bases left in between.

This chain joins TRBV11-2 and TRBJ2-7; 9 nucleotides match TRBD2. This CDR3 region has 19 residues. The V and J ends lost 4 bases and 6 bases, in that order; junction bases with no gene match: 22. Germline V gene data show CDR1 as SGHAT and CDR2 as FQNNGV. The CDR3 reads CASSSPSRDPGGRGGEQYF. In nucleotides, the CDR3 is TGTGCCAGCAGCTCACCTAGCAGGGATCCGGGCGGGAGGGGTGGCGAGCAGTACTTC.

There are a few counts of this clonotype. The CDR3 loop reads CSASVGLKASDEQFF. In nucleotides, the CDR3 is TGCAGTGCTAGCGTGGGGCTTAAAGCCTCGGATGAGCAGTTCTTC. V is TRBV20-1 and J is TRBJ2-1, with D possibly matching TRBD1 (5 bases). Germline V gene lookup returns CDR1 DFQATT and CDR2 SNEGSKA (reference sequence). The CDR3 sequence is 15 residues long. V shed 3 bases and J shed 8 bases, with 20 bases lying between them.

V is TRBV28 and J is TRBJ2-4, with 10 bases matching TRBD1. The CDR3 loop spans 17 amino acids. V trimming: 6 bases; J trimming: 12 bases; junction bases outside the gene matches: 20. Germline loops: CDR1 MDHEN, CDR2 SYDVKM. Written as DNA, the CDR3 is TGTGCCAGCAGCACCGGACGCCGGGACAGGGGAGAGTATCGTCAGTACTTC. It yields the protein CASSTGRRDRGEYRQYF.

For the CDR3, the DNA is TGCAGCGTCTGGACCCCGGGATATGACACTGAAGCTTTCTTT. Its protein product is CSVWTPGYDTEAFF. The chain recombines TRBV29-1 with TRBJ1-1, with unresolved D. The germline V and J ends were trimmed by 6 bases and 3 bases, with 17 bases remaining between them. CDR1 and CDR2 (germline): SQVTM, ANQGSEA. This CDR3 contains 14 residues.

The chain has TRBV3-1 and TRBJ1-5; D is perhaps TRBD1 (6 bases). The CDR3 covers 14 residues. Deletions cut 4 bases from V and 1 base from J, with 8 bases between. From germline, CDR1 is LGHDT and CDR2 YNNKEL (reference sequence). The CDR3 loop is CASSLQGSNQPQHF. CDR3 in DNA: TGTGCCAGCAGCCTACAGGGAAGCAATCAGCCCCAGCATTTT.

This clonotype was found a few times. The chain combines TRBV4-1 with TRBJ2-5; 12 bases fit TRBD2. CDR1 is MGHRA and CDR2 is YSYEKL in the germline V gene. CDR3 length: 17 amino acids. Trimming removed 4 bases from V and 1 base from J; junction bases left unmatched: 7. The CDR3 nucleotides are TGCGCCAGCAGCCCCTGGACTAGCGGGACACTCCAAGAGACCCAGTACTTC. It translates to CASSPWTSGTLQETQYF.

This clonotype was picked up one time. This chain links TRBV9 with TRBJ2-7; TRBD1 might be the D (6 bases). The V and J ends lost 0 bases and 7 bases respectively, with 14 bases between them. Germline CDR1 SGDLS, CDR2 YYNGEE. The CDR3 extends over 14 amino acids. This chain's CDR3 is CASSVGDGQGEQYF. The CDR3 bases are TGTGCCAGCAGCGTAGGGGACGGTCAGGGGGAGCAGTACTTC.

This clonotype was observed a few times. The chain links TRBV12-5 to TRBJ1-1, with TRBD1 matching over 7 bases. CDR3 length: 14 amino acids. CDR1 and CDR2 (germline): LGHNT, FRNRAP. Germline trimming cut 3 bases from V and 4 bases from J; bases unmatched to any gene: 5. The CDR3 bases are TGTGCTAGTGGTTTCTGGGGACAGCGCACTGAAGCTTTCTTT. It yields the protein CASGFWGQRTEAFF.

This clonotype was seen more than once but under ten times. The rearrangement uses TRBV20-1 and TRBJ1-1; no clear D gene. Trimming left V 0 bases short and J 4 bases short, with 12 bases between. This CDR3 region has 14 residues. Germline-derived CDR1 and CDR2 are DFQATT and SNEGSKA (reference sequence). Written as DNA, the CDR3 is TGCAGTGCTAGAGACCCTTCTCAGGTCACTGAAGCTTTCTTT. This sequence encodes CSARDPSQVTEAFF.

V usage is TRBV6-2 or TRBV6-3 and J usage is TRBJ1-1; 8 nucleotides line up with TRBD1. Trimming took 8 bases from V and 3 from J; bases not matched to a gene: 14. The germline V gene has CDR1 MNHEY and CDR2 SVGEGT. This CDR3 has 16 residues. The CDR3 sequence is CASRRSGGRRDTEAFF. Written as DNA, the CDR3 is TGTGCCAGCCGTAGGTCAGGGGGCCGGCGGGACACTGAAGCTTTCTTT.

A few counts support this clonotype. This sequence joins TRBV6-5 and TRBJ2-1, with D possibly being TRBD1 (5 bases). The CDR3 covers 15 residues. Trimming removed 2 bases at V and 7 bases at J, with 15 bases between. Germline V gene data show CDR1 as MNHEY and CDR2 as SVGAGI. Here the CDR3 reads CASSYVDAAGNEQFF. CDR3 DNA: TGTGCCAGCAGTTACGTAGACGCCGCAGGGAATGAGCAGTTCTTC.

V is TRBV7-9 and J is TRBJ1-4; D gene unclear. The CDR3 sequence is 14 residues long. Germline V gene sequence: CDR1 SEHNR, CDR2 FQNEAQ (reference sequence). V gave up 1 base and J gave up 3 bases, with 6 bases separating them. This chain's CDR3 is CASSLGAANEKLFF. CDR3 coding DNA: TGTGCCAGCAGCTTAGGAGCAGCTAATGAAAAACTGTTTTTT. The variable domain in full, with the rest retrieved from reference TRBV7-9 and TRBJ1-4, is DTGVSQNPRHKITKRGQNVTFRCDPISEHNRLYWYRQTLGQGPEFLTYFQNEAQLEKSRLLSDRFSAERPKGSFSTLEIQRTEQGDSAMYLCASSLGAANEKLFFGSGTQLSVL.

The chain carries TRBV28 and TRBJ2-1; D ambiguous. Per germline, CDR1 MDHEN and CDR2 SYDVKM. The length of the CDR3 is 12 residues. Between the trimmed V and J ends, which lost 7 bases and 4 bases, there was a span of 8 bases. The CDR3 protein is CASTQLYNEQFF. CDR3 bases: TGTGCCAGCACACAGCTATACAATGAGCAGTTCTTC.

This chain joins TRBV6-1 and TRBJ1-1; no definite D call. CDR3 length: 11 amino acids. Trimming took off 6 bases at V and 8 bases at J, with 10 bases between the two ends. CDR1 and CDR2 from the germline V gene are MNHNS and SASEGT. The CDR3 loop is CASSRTLEAFF. CDR3 in DNA: TGTGCCAGCAGCCGGACTCTAGAAGCTTTCTTT.

The V gene is TRBV5-1, the J gene TRBJ2-5; D not certain. Germline loops: CDR1 SGHRS, CDR2 YFSETQ. The germline V and J ends were trimmed by 0 bases and 5 bases, with 8 bases remaining between them. The CDR3 consists of 13 residues. The CDR3 sequence is CASSLGLHETQYF. CDR3 DNA sequence: TGCGCCAGCAGCTTGGGGCTCCATGAGACCCAGTACTTC.

The V call is TRBV5-4, the J call TRBJ1-1; no definite D call. Germline values: CDR1 SGHNT, CDR2 YYREEE (reference sequence). Trimming shortened V by 9 bases and J by 0 bases, and 15 bases separated the two germline ends. The CDR3 extends over 14 amino acids. This CDR3 reads CATARTKLNTEAFF. DNA for the CDR3: TGTGCCACTGCACGGACCAAGTTGAACACTGAAGCTTTCTTT.

This clonotype appeared a few times. The V call is TRBV6-1, the J call TRBJ2-7; 7 bases map to TRBD2. V was pared by 6 bases and J by 3 bases, with 2 bases of the junction left unmatched. This CDR3 has 12 amino acids. Germline lookup yields CDR1 MNHNS and CDR2 SASEGT. CDR3 protein: CASRGLFYEQYF. As DNA, the CDR3 is TGTGCCAGCAGGGGACTATTCTACGAGCAGTACTTC.

A few counts support this clonotype. This chain connects TRBV9 to TRBJ2-5, with D possibly called TRBD1 or TRBD2 (6 bases each). Trimming shortened V by 6 bases and J by 3 bases, and 12 bases separated the two germline ends. CDR1 SGDLS and CDR2 YYNGEE come from the germline V gene. The CDR3 is 13 amino acids. For the CDR3, the DNA is TGTGCCAGCAAGGGGGGAGCGGAAGAGACCCAGTACTTC. It encodes CASKGGAEETQYF.

This clonotype was counted only a few times. The J gene is TRBJ1-5, the V gene TRBV23-1, with D possibly being TRBD1 (5 bases). TRBV23-1 is reported as an ORF; its role is uncertain. This CDR3 contains 17 residues. This CDR3 reads CAARGQGPPYSNQPQHF. DNA for the CDR3: TGCGCAGCTCGGGGTCAGGGCCCCCCTTATAGCAATCAGCCCCAGCATTTT.

The chain carries TRBV2 and TRBJ2-1; D might be TRBD2 (6 bases). The CDR3 sequence is 15 residues long. Trimming left V 0 bases short and J 4 bases short, with 10 bases between. The germline gives CDR1 SNHLY, CDR2 FYNNEI. The CDR3 region is CASSEAQTSYNEQFF. In nucleotides, the CDR3 is TGTGCCAGCAGTGAAGCGCAGACTAGTTACAATGAGCAGTTCTTC.

V and J are TRBV15 and TRBJ2-6, with TRBD2 matching 8 bases. The CDR3 has 17 residues. Germline V gene lookup returns CDR1 LNHNV and CDR2 YYDKDF (reference sequence). V lost 5 bases, J lost 2 bases, and 8 bases stayed unmatched. The CDR3 sequence: CATSQQRELTGANVLTF. CDR3 in DNA: TGTGCCACCAGCCAGCAGCGGGAGCTCACTGGGGCCAACGTCCTGACTTTC.

This clonotype occurred a few times. The chain employs TRBV12-5 and TRBJ1-3; possible D gene TRBD1, 5 bases. The V and J ends lost 1 base and 8 bases respectively, with 9 bases between them. The CDR3 has 13 residues. Germline values: CDR1 LGHNT, CDR2 FRNRAP. Here the CDR3 DNA reads TGTGCTAGTGGTTTGGGGACACAAGACACCATATATTTT. This gives the protein CASGLGTQDTIYF.

This clonotype was counted only a few times. V gene TRBV29-1 combines with J gene TRBJ2-5; either TRBD1 or TRBD2 may supply D (5 bases each). Deletions cut 7 bases from V and 2 bases from J, with 11 bases between. This CDR3 region has 12 residues. Germline V CDR1 and CDR2: SQVTM, ANQGSEA. CDR3 bases: TGCAGCGAGGTAGAGGGGCAAGAGACCCAGTACTTC. It specifies CSEVEGQETQYF.

V is TRBV6-5 and J is TRBJ1-1; D perhaps matches TRBD1 (5 bases). Germline V gives CDR1 MNHEY, CDR2 SVGAGI. The CDR3 spans 13 residues. V lost 5 bases to trimming and J lost 1 base, with 8 bases between them. CDR3 protein: CASSPGPNTEAFF. Written as DNA, the CDR3 is TGTGCCAGCAGTCCGGGGCCGAACACTGAAGCTTTCTTT.

This chain connects TRBV2 to TRBJ2-1, with 8 bases matching TRBD1. The CDR3 covers 16 residues. Germline CDR1 SNHLY, CDR2 FYNNEI. Trimming took 7 bases from V and 6 from J; bases not matched to a gene: 14. The CDR3 nucleotides are TGTGCCAGCACCCTAACAAAAAATACAGGGGGCAATGAGCAGTTCTTC. It is translated as CASTLTKNTGGNEQFF.